The 13 T cell receptor beta chains presented below share a single source sample, sequenced in a study of spatial heterogeneity in lung cancer (dated by TCRdb to between 2018 and 2021). The library was produced with 5' RACE. Sequencer: NextSeq 500. TCRdb redid the processing of the public reads, applying fastp at Q25 and MiXCR, and retained in-frame beta chains. CDR3 protein duplicates are merged, each entry listing the most common genes and DNA. The sample profile shows approximately 3,300 distinct CDR3 sequences; approximately 3.5% of them were found once. The ten largest account for 15% to 20% of the sample. In the paper's terms, the time point label means: sample taken at primary tumor resection. Sample: lung tissue, taken at surgery. The receptors come from a human donor with early-stage non-small cell lung cancer.

This clonotype qualifies as medium-sized. This beta chain appears as a stray read in a library generated for alpha chains; its size is not informative. The chain has TRBV7-2 and TRBJ2-2; D is possibly TRBD1 (6 bases). The CDR3 totals 14 residues. In germline, CDR1 is SGHTA, CDR2 FQGNSA. Deletions cut 5 bases from V and 2 bases from J, with 9 bases between. The CDR3 is CASSPQGNTGELFF. The CDR3 DNA is TGTGCCAGCAGCCCACAGGGCAACACCGGGGAGCTGTTTTTT.

To note about this clonotype: This beta chain was picked up by a library intended for alpha chains and is off target, so its count carries little meaning. This chain uses TRBV30 with TRBJ1-2; the D is unclear. Germline V gives CDR1 GTSNPN, CDR2 SVGIG (reference sequence). The CDR3 covers 12 residues. V shed 0 bases and J shed 4 bases, with 6 bases lying between them. This CDR3 is CAWSVSGYGYTF. The CDR3, as DNA: TGTGCCTGGAGTGTCAGCGGCTATGGCTACACCTTC.

This clonotype is labeled medium-sized. Being off target in a library aimed at alpha chains, this beta chain has a size of little meaning. This rearrangement joins TRBV7-9 to TRBJ1-2, with D maybe TRBD1 (5 bases). CDR3 length: 15 residues. From germline, CDR1 is SEHNR and CDR2 FQNEAQ (reference sequence). V shed 5 bases and J shed 4 bases, with 17 bases lying between them. CDR3 in DNA: TGTGCCAGCAGCCTAGGGGCAAAGGCCCCCTATGGCTACACCTTC. Amino acids: CASSLGAKAPYGYTF.

This clonotype has at least ten counts. A library made for alpha chains picked up this beta chain off target, so its size means little. The chain combines TRBV18 with TRBJ1-1; the D is unclear. Trimming cost V 1 base and J 2 bases, with 5 bases left between them. The CDR3 sequence is 13 residues long. Per germline, CDR1 KGHSH and CDR2 LQKENI. For the CDR3, the DNA is TGTGCCAGCTCACCACAGGGAAACACTGAAGCTTTCTTT. It is translated as CASSPQGNTEAFF.

This clonotype is medium-sized by share. In a library made to pick up alpha chains, this beta chain is a stray read with a size that means little. The rearrangement joins TRBV27 to TRBJ2-2; the D is unclear. Germline V CDR1 and CDR2: MNHEY, SMNVEV (reference sequence). V lost 3 bases to trimming and J lost 1 base, with 9 bases between them. The CDR3 is 15 amino acids. The CDR3 spells CASSLGGQNTGELFF. The CDR3 nucleotides read TGTGCCAGCAGTTTGGGTGGCCAGAACACCGGGGAGCTGTTTTTT.

This clonotype has a count of ten or more. Found in a library prepared for alpha chains, this beta chain is an off-target read, and its abundance has little meaning. This chain joins TRBV7-9 and TRBJ1-6, with D tentatively TRBD1 (6 bases). Germline CDR1 SEHNR, CDR2 FQNEAQ (reference sequence). Trimming left V 4 bases short and J 6 bases short, with 13 bases between. This CDR3 spans 15 amino acids. The DNA of the CDR3 is TGTGCCAGCAGCTCGACCGACAGGTTTAATTCACCCCTCCACTTT. Protein sequence: CASSSTDRFNSPLHF.

By share, this clonotype counts as medium-sized. Since the library was made to target alpha chains, this beta chain is a stray read and its abundance is not meaningful. This chain joins TRBV10-3 and TRBJ1-5, with D unresolved. Per the germline V gene, CDR1 is ENHRY and CDR2 is SYGVKD. The CDR3 has 14 amino acids. V lost 3 bases, J lost 0 bases, and 6 bases lay in between. In DNA, the CDR3 is TGTGCCATCAGTGACAGAAATAGCAATCAGCCCCAGCATTTT. It translates to CAISDRNSNQPQHF.

By share, this clonotype ranks as medium-sized. A library prepared for alpha chains yielded this beta chain as an off-target read; its size is of little meaning. The CDR3 spells CASSPGERGSTDTQYF. DNA for the CDR3: TGTGCCAGCAGCCCCGGGGAGCGGGGGAGCACAGATACGCAGTATTTT. This chain joins TRBV5-4 and TRBJ2-3, with TRBD2 identical over 8 bases. V was pared by 4 bases and J by 0 bases, with 7 bases of the junction left unmatched. Germline assignment: CDR1 SGHNT and CDR2 YYREEE (reference sequence). The CDR3 spans 16 residues.

This clonotype is medium-sized (0.01 to 0.1%). With the library built for alpha chains, this beta chain is off target and its frequency is not meaningful. The CDR3 region has the DNA TGCGCCAGCAGCTACGGGAGCAACACCGGGGAGCTGTTTTTT. Its protein is CASSYGSNTGELFF. The chain joins TRBV5-1 to TRBJ2-2; D may be TRBD2 (6 bases). Trimming removed 3 bases at V and 2 bases at J, with 8 bases between. The CDR3 loop spans 14 amino acids. Looked up from germline, CDR1 is SGHRS and CDR2 is YFSETQ.

This clonotype was observed at least ten times. The library was prepared for alpha chains; this beta chain is a stray read, so its frequency means little. The chain employs TRBV11-1 and TRBJ2-5; the D gene could be TRBD1 or TRBD2 (7 bases each). Trimming shortened V by 5 bases and J by 5 bases, and 12 bases separated the two germline ends. This CDR3 has 13 residues. CDR1 and CDR2 from the germline V gene are SGHAT and FQDESV (reference sequence). The DNA for the CDR3 is TGTGCCAGCAGCCAGGGGGGGAGGGAGACCCAGTACTTC. This encodes CASSQGGRETQYF.

Only one count was recorded for this clonotype. This may be a read error, as it is one base from a much larger clone. This beta chain is an off-target read within a library intended for alpha chains, so its frequency means little. V gene TRBV20-1 combines with J gene TRBJ2-3, with TRBD2 matching 8 bases. CDR1 is DFQATT and CDR2 is SNEGSKA in the germline V gene (reference sequence). CDR3 length: 15 residues. This CDR3 is CSSSETGGLTDTQYF. CDR3 DNA: TGCAGTTCTAGTGAGACGGGGGGGCTCACAGATACGCAGTATTTT.

The table lists this clonotype with many counts. Being off target in a library aimed at alpha chains, this beta chain has a size of little meaning. The chain recombines TRBV20-1 with TRBJ2-1; 8 bases align to TRBD2. The V and J ends lost 3 bases and 6 bases, in that order; junction bases with no gene match: 10. Germline values: CDR1 DFQATT, CDR2 SNEGSKA (reference sequence). The CDR3 is made up of 15 amino acids. The CDR3 is CSARVGTRMGNEQFF. The CDR3 DNA reads TGCAGTGCTAGGGTGGGGACTAGGATGGGCAATGAGCAGTTCTTC.

By sample fraction, this clonotype is medium-sized (0.01 to 0.1%). The library was built for alpha chains, so this beta chain is an off-target read and its size means little. The rearrangement joins TRBV20-1 to TRBJ2-5, with D uncertain. V lost 0 bases and J 2 bases, leaving 10 bases between the germline ends. The CDR3 totals 14 residues. Germline V gene sequence: CDR1 DFQATT, CDR2 SNEGSKA (reference sequence). CDR3 in amino acids: CSARDRAVQETQYF. DNA of the CDR3: TGCAGTGCTAGAGATAGGGCAGTGCAAGAGACCCAGTACTTC.